The 20 T cell receptor beta chains below come from one sample, sequenced in a study of T cells in Graves' hyperthyroidism and ophthalmopathy. Authors of the study amplified TCR beta CDR3 regions from RNA transcripts. HTBI primers were employed in a first-round RT-PCR of the TCR CDR3. TCRdb passed the multiplex PCR reads through MiXCR, listing each CDR3 protein once. The data hold more than 500,000 distinct CDR3 sequences, with 15% to 20% observed a single time. Sequenced material: blood. The receptors shown here come from a woman aged 25 to 39 with Graves' ophthalmopathy.

V is TRBV30 and J is TRBJ2-2; D is unresolved. This CDR3 contains 17 residues. Germline CDR1 GTSNPN, CDR2 SVGIG (reference sequence). Trimming removed 5 bases at V and 7 bases at J, with 26 bases between. CDR3 residues: CAWGDDSTRADVGELFF. The CDR3 DNA reads TGTGCCTGGGGAGATGACTCGACCCGCGCAGATGTCGGGGAGCTGTTTTTT.

The chain recombines TRBV20-1 with TRBJ2-7; possible D gene TRBD2, 5 bases. The germline CDR1 and CDR2 sequences are DFQATT and SNEGSKA (reference sequence). This CDR3 is built from 13 residues. Trimming pared 3 bases from V and 2 bases from J, leaving 11 bases between. DNA for the CDR3: TGCAGTGCTAGCCCGGCGGGTACCTACGAGCAGTACTTC. Translation gives CSASPAGTYEQYF.

The CDR3 coding sequence is TGTGCCAGCTCCTATGGGGGACAGGGTCAGCATGAAAAACTGTTTTTT. This codes for CASSYGGQGQHEKLFF. The chain uses TRBV12-3 or TRBV12-4 and TRBJ1-4; 9 bases agree with TRBD1. J gave up 6 bases and V 8 bases, and 13 bases lay outside the gene matches. The CDR3 has 16 residues.

This clonotype was recorded at least ten times. V and J are TRBV20-1 and TRBJ2-7, with 10 nucleotides matching TRBD2. Germline V lookup: CDR1 DFQATT, CDR2 SNEGSKA (reference sequence). The CDR3 loop spans 15 amino acids. J gave up 2 bases and V 0 bases, and 4 bases lay outside the gene matches. DNA of the CDR3: TGCAGTGCTAGAGATCTAGCGGGAGATCCCTACGAGCAGTACTTC. Translating gives CSARDLAGDPYEQYF.

As for this clonotype: Given a much more abundant clone one base away, this may be a read error. This chain uses TRBV12-3 or TRBV12-4 with TRBJ2-1; D is undetermined. CDR3 length equals 14 residues. Trimming removed 5 bases from V and 7 bases from J, with 15 bases in between. DNA of the CDR3: TGTGCCAGCAGTCCTACACGGCTTTCAAATGAGCAGTTCTTC. Its protein is CASSPTRLSNEQFF.

The table lists this clonotype with many counts. The chain combines TRBV12-3 or TRBV12-4 with TRBJ2-7; a weak D match, TRBD2 (6 bases). Trimming took 6 bases from V and 2 from J, leaving 14 bases between them. The CDR3 has 14 amino acids. In DNA form, the CDR3 reads TGTGCCAGCAGCCTCGGAGGGGAAACCTACGAGCAGTACTTC. Its protein product is CASSLGGETYEQYF.

This clonotype was seen repeatedly, ten times or more. The genes are TRBV20-1 and TRBJ2-2, with a possible D match to TRBD2 (6 bases). CDR3 length: 13 residues. Germline CDR1 and CDR2: DFQATT and SNEGSKA (reference sequence). V lost 3 bases, J lost 7 bases, and 12 bases lay in between. In nucleotides, the CDR3 is TGCAGTGCTAGGACTAGTCTGGGCGGGGAGCTGTTTTTT. Amino acids: CSARTSLGGELFF.

This sequence joins TRBV4-3 and TRBJ2-7; 8 bases map to TRBD2. V dropped 0 bases and J dropped 0; count of bases not matched to a gene: 4. CDR3 size: 16 residues. Germline values: CDR1 LGHNA, CDR2 YSLEER. The CDR3 DNA follows: TGCGCCAGCAGCCAAGACAGAGCGGGGGTCTCCTACGAGCAGTACTTC. Its translation: CASSQDRAGVSYEQYF.

This clonotype appeared a few times. The V call is TRBV7-3, the J call TRBJ2-3; no firm D call. The germline V gene has CDR1 SGHTA and CDR2 FQGTGA. Trimming stripped 5 bases from V and 3 bases from J, with 12 bases between. This CDR3 is built from 14 residues. DNA of the CDR3: TGTGCCAGCAGCGACCGGTCGAGAACAGATACGCAGTATTTT. It codes for CASSDRSRTDTQYF.

This clonotype was seen ten or more times. The rearrangement uses TRBV12-3 or TRBV12-4 and TRBJ2-1; 8 nucleotides agree with TRBD1. The CDR3 sequence is 16 residues long. V trimming: 0 bases; J trimming: 4 bases; junction bases outside the gene matches: 5. The CDR3 sequence: CASSLALGQGYNEQFF. The CDR3 DNA is TGTGCCAGCAGTTTAGCGCTTGGACAGGGATACAATGAGCAGTTCTTC.

This clonotype has ten or more counts. The chain uses TRBV11-2 and TRBJ2-7; 10 nucleotides match TRBD2. Unmatched junction bases numbered 6, after V lost 4 bases and J lost 3 bases. The CDR3 spans 15 residues. CDR1 and CDR2 from the germline V gene are SGHAT and FQNNGV. CDR3 loop: CASSSIAGGRYEQYF. DNA of the CDR3: TGTGCCAGCAGCTCGATAGCGGGAGGTCGCTACGAGCAGTACTTC.

This clonotype was found a few times. This rearrangement joins TRBV6-2 or TRBV6-3 to TRBJ2-5, with D hard to call. The V and J ends lost 5 bases and 7 bases respectively, with 11 bases between them. Germline CDR1 MNHEY, CDR2 SVGEGT. There are 12 residues in the CDR3. This CDR3 is CASSLIDGTQYF. The CDR3 DNA reads as TGTGCCAGCAGTCTGATCGATGGGACCCAGTACTTC.

Notes on this clonotype: Since the CDR3 does not end with the conserved phenylalanine or tryptophan, this likely comes from a read error. The J gene is TRBJ2-5, the V gene TRBV11-1; maybe TRBD1 (6 bases). CDR1 and CDR2 from the germline V gene are SGHAT and FQDESV (reference sequence). This CDR3 has 17 amino acids. V lost 5 bases and J lost 1, with 20 bases in between. CDR3 nucleotide sequence: TGTGCCAGCAGCCTCGGATCGGGGTCCAGGGGCCAAGAGACCCAGTACTAC. This encodes CASSLGSGSRGQETQYY.

This clonotype has ten or more counts. The rearrangement uses TRBV4-3 and TRBJ1-6; D call uncertain. Deletions cut 1 base from V and 8 bases from J, with 12 bases between. The CDR3 has 15 amino acids. CDR1 is LGHNA, CDR2 YSLEER, per germline. CDR3 protein: CASSQVGNGDSPLHF. As DNA, the CDR3 is TGCGCCAGCAGCCAAGTAGGGAATGGCGATTCACCCCTCCACTTT.

This clonotype was counted only a few times. J is TRBJ2-7 and V is TRBV28; D gene unclear. CDR1 MDHEN and CDR2 SYDVKM come from the germline V gene. The CDR3 contains 14 residues. V was shortened by 2 bases and J by 3 bases, with 11 bases between the two germline ends. The CDR3 DNA reads as TGTGCCAGCAGTTTACTGGGAAACGGCTACGAGCAGTACTTC. It codes for CASSLLGNGYEQYF.

In this sample, this clonotype turned up many times. The chain couples TRBV11-3 to TRBJ2-5; 7 bases fit TRBD1. V lost 5 bases to trimming and J lost 5 bases; unmatched junction nucleotides: 8. The CDR3 has 14 amino acids. The germline CDR1 and CDR2 sequences are SGHNT and YENEEA. CDR3 nucleotide sequence: TGTGCCAGCAGCACCCGACAGGGTTTGGAGACCCAGTACTTC. Translated: CASSTRQGLETQYF.

In its sample, this clonotype was seen many times. The chain is built from TRBV30 and TRBJ1-4; D unresolved. Between the trimmed V and J ends, which lost 2 bases and 7 bases, there was a span of 17 bases. In germline, CDR1 is GTSNPN, CDR2 SVGIG (reference sequence). This CDR3 is built from 15 residues. The CDR3 here is CAWSPSPGYTEKLFF. CDR3 DNA: TGTGCCTGGAGTCCAAGTCCGGGGTATACTGAAAAACTGTTTTTT.

This clonotype was detected ten times or more. The V and J genes are TRBV18 and TRBJ2-1; unclear D gene. V was cut by 0 bases and J by 5 bases, with 8 bases left in between. This CDR3 contains 14 residues. Germline CDR1 is KGHSH and CDR2 is LQKENI. CDR3 sequence (DNA): TGTGCCAGCTCACCACCTTTGGGTCACAATGAGCAGTTCTTC. Translating gives CASSPPLGHNEQFF.

This clonotype showed up just a few times. The chain has TRBV19 and TRBJ2-5; 8 nucleotides match TRBD1. V lost 5 bases to trimming and J lost 1 base; unmatched junction nucleotides: 12. Germline V gene sequence: CDR1 LNHDA, CDR2 SQIVND (reference sequence). CDR3 length: 17 residues. The chain's CDR3 is CASSPRQGPRPQETQYF. The CDR3 DNA reads TGTGCCAGTAGTCCCAGACAGGGGCCACGACCCCAAGAGACCCAGTACTTC.

This clonotype was seen many times. The chain carries TRBV3-1 and TRBJ2-7; 7 bases map to TRBD2. Germline assignment: CDR1 LGHDT and CDR2 YNNKEL (reference sequence). The CDR3 loop spans 15 amino acids. Losses at the gene ends were 3 bases for V and 0 bases for J; bases not matched to a gene: 5. This CDR3 is CASSHSSGLSYEQYF. Here the CDR3 DNA reads TGTGCCAGCAGCCATTCTAGCGGCCTCTCCTACGAGCAGTACTTC.